Listed here are 23 T cell receptor beta chains from one sample, sequenced in a study of blood T cell repertoires in COVID-19. Clones were read by immunoSEQ multiplex PCR, and TCRdb kept only the in-frame ones, dropping some. Of some 140,000 clones detected, roughly 71% appear once; the ten largest clones hold 20% to 25%. The sequenced sample consisted of peripheral blood. Receptors were obtained from an elderly man with acute or convalescent COVID-19.

The J gene is TRBJ2-7, the V gene TRBV18; D is undetermined. Trimming removed 4 bases at V and 0 bases at J, with 10 bases between. Germline V gene sequence: CDR1 KGHSH, CDR2 LQKENI. This CDR3 has 14 amino acids. CDR3 DNA sequence: TGTGCCAGCTCACTAACCGTTAGCTCCTACGAGCAGTACTTC. Encoded protein: CASSLTVSSYEQYF.

This clone occurred once. The V gene is TRBV5-1, the J gene TRBJ2-2; TRBD1 aligns across 7 bases. This CDR3 has 15 amino acids. V was pared by 3 bases and J by 7 bases, with 9 bases of the junction left unmatched. Germline V CDR1 and CDR2: SGHRS, YFSETQ. This CDR3 is CASSSGTDLVGELFF. CDR3 coding DNA: TGCGCCAGCAGCTCCGGGACAGACCTAGTCGGGGAGCTGTTTTTT. Combining the CDR3 with reference TRBV5-1 and TRBJ2-2 gives the whole variable domain KAGVTQTPRYLIKTRGQQVTLSCSPISGHRSVSWYQQTPGQGLQFLFEYFSETQRNKGNFPGRFSGRQFSNSRSEMNVSTLELGDSALYLCASSSGTDLVGELFFGEGSRLTVL.

As regards this clone: Its ends do not fully match the called genes, so a read error is possible. V is TRBV7-8 and J is TRBJ2-7, with 8 positions matching TRBD2. The CDR3 spans 15 residues. Germline loops: CDR1 SGHVS, CDR2 FQNEAQ. The DNA for the CDR3 is TGTGCCAGTAGCTTAGTAGTGGCGGGGGGCTACGAGCAGTACTTC. Translation gives CASSLVVAGGYEQYF.

The genes are TRBV2 and TRBJ2-4, with 8 bases aligning to TRBD2. The trim removed 6 bases at V and 7 bases at J, leaving 11 bases unmatched. The CDR3 runs to 15 residues. Germline V gives CDR1 SNHLY, CDR2 FYNNEI. DNA for the CDR3: TGTGCCAGCAGCGGGGGGGCTAGTGTTGCGAACATTCAGTACTTC. The encoded protein is CASSGGASVANIQYF.

This chain joins TRBV6-2 or TRBV6-3 and TRBJ2-1; D is perhaps TRBD2 (5 bases). The CDR3 is 12 amino acids. V lost 6 bases and J 10 bases, leaving 13 bases between the germline ends. Germline lookup yields CDR1 MNHEY and CDR2 SVGEGT. CDR3 nucleotide sequence: TGTGCCAGCAGCTCACCCAGAGGGGAGCAGTTCTTC. It translates to CASSSPRGEQFF.

The rearrangement links TRBV29-1 to TRBJ2-7, with D maybe TRBD2 (6 bases). Trimming shortened V by 3 bases and J by 4 bases, and 19 bases separated the two germline ends. The CDR3 covers 15 residues. The V gene's germline CDR1 is SQVTM and CDR2 ANQGSEA. The CDR3 is CSVDVRGGTRYEQYF. The DNA of the CDR3 is TGCAGCGTTGATGTGCGGGGTGGCACCCGGTACGAGCAGTACTTC.

The J gene is TRBJ1-5, the V gene TRBV13; TRBD1 matches at 7 bases. V lost 3 bases to trimming and J lost 5 bases; unmatched junction nucleotides: 13. The CDR3 runs 17 residues. Per germline, CDR1 PRHDT and CDR2 FYEKMQ (reference sequence). The CDR3 sequence is CASSFRIQIDRDQPQHF. In DNA form, the CDR3 reads TGTGCCAGCAGCTTTCGCATCCAAATAGACAGGGATCAGCCCCAGCATTTT.

The V gene is TRBV6-2 or TRBV6-3, the J gene TRBJ1-6; tentatively, D is TRBD1 (6 bases). Trimming took 5 bases from V and 4 from J, leaving 12 bases between them. This CDR3 comprises 15 residues. Germline V gene sequence: CDR1 MNHEY, CDR2 SVGEGT. The CDR3 here is CASSSPGQYNSPLHF. The CDR3 bases are TGTGCCAGCAGTAGTCCGGGACAATATAATTCACCCCTCCACTTT.

Only a few counts were recorded for this clone. The chain has TRBV6-5 and TRBJ2-5; tentative D call: TRBD1 (6 bases). This CDR3 comprises 15 residues. Per germline, CDR1 MNHEY and CDR2 SVGAGI. Trimming shortened V by 6 bases and J by 0 bases, and 14 bases separated the two germline ends. In nucleotides, the CDR3 is TGTGCCAGCAGCCCACAGGGTGCTTACCAAGAGACCCAGTACTTC. Translated, it gives CASSPQGAYQETQYF.

This chain connects TRBV3-1 (or the pseudogene TRBV3-2) to TRBJ2-2; D may be TRBD1 (6 bases). This CDR3 contains 16 residues. Trimming left V 4 bases short and J 0 bases short, with 12 bases between. Germline values: CDR1 LGHDT, CDR2 YNNKEL (reference sequence). The CDR3 spells CASSPPTGANTGELFF. The DNA of the CDR3 is TGTGCCAGCAGCCCCCCGACAGGTGCGAACACCGGGGAGCTGTTTTTT.

DNA of the CDR3: TGTGCCACCAGCTCTAGCGGGGGGGCCTCTGAGACCCAGTACTTC. This sequence encodes CATSSSGGASETQYF. The rearrangement links TRBV15 to TRBJ2-5; 12 nucleotides line up with TRBD2. Germline V gene sequence: CDR1 LNHNV, CDR2 YYDKDF (reference sequence). This CDR3 has 15 residues. V lost 5 bases and J lost 5; bases outside the gene matches: 6.

The rearrangement joins TRBV25-1 to TRBJ1-1; D remains unclear. Germline assignment: CDR1 MGHDK and CDR2 SYGVNS. Trimming shortened V by 3 bases and J by 5 bases, and 13 bases separated the two germline ends. CDR3 length: 14 residues. CDR3 in DNA: TGTGCCAGCAGTGACCCAGGACTGTTTACTGAAGCTTTCTTT. It codes for CASSDPGLFTEAFF.

The J gene is TRBJ1-6, the V gene TRBV27; a possible D gene is TRBD1 (5 bases). The germline CDR1 and CDR2 sequences are MNHEY and SMNVEV (reference sequence). Trimming took 3 bases from V and 8 from J, leaving 11 bases between them. The CDR3 loop spans 14 amino acids. The CDR3 sequence: CASSFLGRDSPLHF. CDR3 nucleotide sequence: TGTGCCAGCAGTTTTCTGGGCAGGGATTCACCCCTCCACTTT.

The V gene is TRBV28, the J gene TRBJ2-3, with TRBD1 as a possible D gene (6 bases). Trimming stripped 1 base from V and 3 bases from J, with 11 bases between. This CDR3 comprises 15 residues. The germline gives CDR1 MDHEN, CDR2 SYDVKM. The CDR3: CASSLYQGSTDTQYF. DNA of the CDR3: TGTGCCAGCAGTTTATATCAGGGGTCTACAGATACGCAGTATTTT.

The rearrangement links TRBV19 to TRBJ1-6; TRBD1 matches at 8 bases. The CDR3 has 15 residues. Germline V lookup: CDR1 LNHDA, CDR2 SQIVND (reference sequence). J was trimmed by 7 bases and V by 6 bases; bases with no gene match: 8. The CDR3 protein is CASRVQGDRNSPLHF. The CDR3 coding sequence is TGTGCCAGTAGGGTACAGGGGGACCGGAATTCACCCCTCCACTTT.

This clone was seen a single time. The V and J genes are TRBV27 and TRBJ2-7, with TRBD1 matching over 7 bases. Germline V gene lookup returns CDR1 MNHEY and CDR2 SMNVEV (reference sequence). This CDR3 region has 14 residues. V shed 6 bases and J 3 bases; nucleotides not matched to a gene: 8. CDR3 coding DNA: TGTGCCAGCAGCAAGGACAGGTATAACTACGAGCAGTACTTC. Translated: CASSKDRYNYEQYF.

This chain links TRBV30 with TRBJ2-2; TRBD1 might be the D (6 bases). This CDR3 contains 15 residues. Germline-derived CDR1 and CDR2 are GTSNPN and SVGIG (reference sequence). The V end was cut by 0 bases, the J end by 7 bases, with 15 bases between. For the CDR3, the DNA is TGTGCCTGGAGTGTAAACAGGGTACATCTCGGGGAGCTGTTTTTT. It translates to CAWSVNRVHLGELFF.

As DNA, the CDR3 is TGTGCCAGCTCACCCACCGGGACAGAGACAACCGGGGAGCTGTTTTTT. This sequence encodes CASSPTGTETTGELFF. This chain links TRBV18 with TRBJ2-2; TRBD1 matches 7 bases. V lost 3 bases to trimming and J lost 5 bases; unmatched junction nucleotides: 9. The germline V gene encodes CDR1 KGHSH and CDR2 LQKENI. The CDR3 is 16 residues long. Together with reference TRBV18 and TRBJ2-2, the CDR3 gives the full variable domain: NAGVMQNPRHLVRRRGQEARLRCSPMKGHSHVYWYRQLPEEGLKFMVYLQKENIIDESGMPKERFSAEFPKEGPSILRIQQVVRGDSAAYFCASSPTGTETTGELFFGEGSRLTVL.

The chain carries TRBV2 and TRBJ2-1; 13 bases align to TRBD2. This CDR3 has 14 amino acids. V trimming: 8 bases; J trimming: 9 bases; junction bases outside the gene matches: 7. Per the germline V gene, CDR1 is SNHLY and CDR2 is FYNNEI. The CDR3 nucleotides read TGTGCCAGCGGTGGGACTAGCGGGGAGGCTGAGCAGTTCTTC. It yields the protein CASGGTSGEAEQFF.

V and J are TRBV6-6 and TRBJ1-5; a weak D match, TRBD1 (6 bases). The V end was cut by 7 bases, the J end by 6 bases, with 16 bases between. CDR3 length: 14 amino acids. Germline-derived CDR1 and CDR2 are MNHNY and SVGAGI (reference sequence). The CDR3 protein is CASTSRGGGQPQHF. CDR3 bases: TGTGCCAGCACCTCGAGGGGGGGCGGTCAGCCCCAGCATTTT.

The chain joins TRBV28 to TRBJ1-2, with a weak D call TRBD1 (5 bases). Trimming stripped 3 bases from V and 7 bases from J, with 15 bases between. This CDR3 spans 14 amino acids. CDR1 is MDHEN and CDR2 is SYDVKM in the germline V gene. The CDR3 here is CASSLRYSGSGYTF. In nucleotides, the CDR3 is TGTGCCAGCAGTTTGAGGTATTCAGGGTCTGGCTACACCTTC.

The chain uses TRBV12-5 and TRBJ2-3; 7 bases map to TRBD2. CDR1 is LGHNT and CDR2 is FRNRAP in the germline V gene. The J segment lost 3 bases and the V segment lost 5 bases, leaving 8 bases of the junction unmatched. The CDR3 has 15 residues. CDR3 amino acids: CASGRGEGLTDTQYF. The CDR3 nucleotides are TGTGCTAGTGGTCGGGGGGAGGGACTTACAGATACGCAGTATTTT.

The chain is built from TRBV2 and TRBJ1-6, with a weak D call TRBD1 (5 bases). V dropped 1 base and J dropped 9 bases, with 19 bases sitting between them. CDR3 length: 17 amino acids. In germline, CDR1 is SNHLY, CDR2 FYNNEI. The CDR3 here is CASSEDRVRGNTSPLHF. DNA for the CDR3: TGTGCCAGCAGTGAAGATAGGGTAAGGGGAAATACTTCACCCCTCCACTTT.